Presented here are 16 T cell receptor beta chains from one specimen sequenced in a study of T cells in tumors after PD-1 blockade. Profiled with immunoSEQ multiplex PCR; TCRdb holds only in-frame clones, not every one. The repertoire holds just under 65,000 clones, with roughly 70% as singletons. The sample in question was PBMCs, obtained after anti-PD-1 treatment. These receptors all stem from a human donor with basal cell carcinoma.

This clone was observed a few times. This CDR3 is also generated by other DNA sequences in the sample. The V call is TRBV3-1 (or the pseudogene TRBV3-2), the J call TRBJ2-7; D unresolved. CDR3 length equals 13 residues. Trimming took 0 bases from V and 2 from J, leaving 5 bases between them. Germline loops: CDR1 LGHDT, CDR2 YNNKEL (reference sequence). DNA of the CDR3: TGTGCCAGCAGCCAAGATGGAGCCTACGAGCAGTACTTC. It specifies CASSQDGAYEQYF.

V usage is TRBV5-1 and J usage is TRBJ1-6; D unclear. CDR1 is SGHRS and CDR2 is YFSETQ in the germline V gene. This CDR3 spans 15 amino acids. V shed 0 bases and J shed 4 bases, with 8 bases lying between them. CDR3 in DNA: TGCGCCAGCAGCTTGGCCGGCGGGTATAATTCACCCCTCCACTTT. It specifies CASSLAGGYNSPLHF.

The chain recombines TRBV7-9 with TRBJ2-3; D is undetermined. Germline V CDR1 and CDR2: SEHNR, FQNEAQ (reference sequence). The CDR3 covers 12 residues. Trimming took off 6 bases at V and 6 bases at J, with 10 bases between the two ends. This CDR3 is CASRTLGDTQYF. The CDR3 DNA reads as TGTGCCAGCAGAACCTTGGGGGATACGCAGTATTTT.

The chain carries TRBV18 and TRBJ2-5; the D is unclear. The germline gives CDR1 KGHSH, CDR2 LQKENI. This CDR3 has 14 amino acids. The V and J ends lost 2 bases and 1 base respectively, with 8 bases between them. The CDR3 region has the DNA TGTGCCAGCTCACCATTGTCCCCCCAAGAGACCCAGTACTTC. Encoded protein: CASSPLSPQETQYF.

The V gene is TRBV7-8, the J gene TRBJ2-7; D is perhaps TRBD1 (6 bases). The V end lost 4 bases, the J end lost 0 bases, and 19 bases lay between the germline ends. This CDR3 is built from 17 residues. Germline V gene sequence: CDR1 SGHVS, CDR2 FQNEAQ. CDR3 region: CASSSDLGAGRSYEQYF. The CDR3 region has the DNA TGTGCCAGCAGCTCCGACTTGGGGGCAGGGCGCTCCTACGAGCAGTACTTC. The variable domain in full, completed from reference TRBV7-8 and TRBJ2-7, reads GAGVSQSPRYKVAKRGQDVALRCDPISGHVSLFWYQQALGQGPEFLTYFQNEAQLDKSGLPSDRFFAERPEGSVSTLKIQRTQQEDSAVYLCASSSDLGAGRSYEQYFGPGTRLTVT.

This clone came up a few times. V is TRBV25-1 and J is TRBJ1-6; 8 bases align to TRBD1. The germline V gene encodes CDR1 MGHDK and CDR2 SYGVNS. J lost 6 bases, V lost 4 bases, and 2 bases had no gene match. The CDR3 is 14 residues long. For the CDR3, the DNA is TGTGCCAGCAGTGCGGGACAGGCTAATTCACCCCTCCACTTT. Translating gives CASSAGQANSPLHF.

This clone was counted between two and nine times. The chain couples TRBV5-1 to TRBJ2-3; 14 bases line up with TRBD2. Germline assignment: CDR1 SGHRS and CDR2 YFSETQ. After removal of 0 bases from V and 2 bases from J, the junction contained 8 bases not matched to a gene. The CDR3 is 19 residues long. The CDR3 sequence is CASSLGRGLAGDLTDTQYF. Written as DNA, the CDR3 is TGCGCCAGCAGCTTGGGCCGGGGACTAGCGGGGGATCTCACAGATACGCAGTATTTT.

The rearrangement uses TRBV7-2 and TRBJ1-5; tentatively, D is TRBD1 (5 bases). Germline CDR1 reads SGHTA; CDR2 reads FQGNSA. V gave up 4 bases and J gave up 2 bases, with 12 bases separating them. The CDR3 extends over 15 amino acids. The CDR3 sequence is CASSSIGAGNQPQHF. The CDR3 DNA reads TGTGCCAGCAGCTCCATAGGGGCGGGCAATCAGCCCCAGCATTTT.

The rearrangement uses TRBV6-1 and TRBJ2-1; D might be TRBD1 or TRBD2, each matching 5 bases. This CDR3 comprises 16 residues. Trimming cost V 1 base and J 2 bases, with 12 bases left between them. Germline loops: CDR1 MNHNS, CDR2 SASEGT. The CDR3 is CASSEDAGRAYNEQFF. CDR3 nucleotide sequence: TGTGCCAGCAGTGAAGATGCGGGCAGGGCCTACAATGAGCAGTTCTTC.

This clone came up once. This rearrangement joins TRBV15 to TRBJ1-1; D uncertain. CDR3 size: 14 residues. Trimming took 1 base from V and 0 from J, leaving 6 bases between them. The germline gives CDR1 LNHNV, CDR2 YYDKDF (reference sequence). DNA of the CDR3: TGTGCCACCAGCAGAGGAACGGTGAACACTGAAGCTTTCTTT. Translation gives CATSRGTVNTEAFF.

This clone was detected only once. This chain links TRBV5-1 with TRBJ2-5, with TRBD1 matching over 7 bases. CDR3 length equals 15 residues. The germline gives CDR1 SGHRS, CDR2 YFSETQ. V trimming: 4 bases; J trimming: 1 base; junction bases outside the gene matches: 7. Written as DNA, the CDR3 is TGCGCCAGCAGCGGGGGACAGATGCCCCAAGAGACCCAGTACTTC. It codes for CASSGGQMPQETQYF.

Comment on this clone: The sample carries other DNA sequences with the same CDR3. The chain employs TRBV9 and TRBJ2-5, with 9 positions matching TRBD2. Germline-derived CDR1 and CDR2 are SGDLS and YYNGEE. The CDR3 consists of 15 residues. V lost 0 bases, J lost 5 bases, and 5 bases stayed unmatched. The chain's CDR3 is CASSVGGLASETQYF. CDR3 sequence (DNA): TGTGCCAGCAGCGTAGGGGGACTAGCCAGTGAGACCCAGTACTTC.

The chain is built from TRBV5-6 and TRBJ1-1; 7 bases are a match to TRBD1. With 1 base clipped from V and 1 base from J, the junction kept 7 bases outside the gene matches. Germline V gene sequence: CDR1 SGHDT, CDR2 YYEEEE. The CDR3 extends over 16 amino acids. The CDR3 is CASSLPRTGRNTEAFF. In DNA, the CDR3 is TGTGCCAGCAGCTTGCCGAGGACAGGCCGGAACACTGAAGCTTTCTTT.

The chain joins TRBV18 to TRBJ1-5; 8 bases fit TRBD1. Trimming at V came to 5 bases and at J to 5 bases, leaving 2 bases not matched to a gene. CDR3 size: 13 residues. In germline, CDR1 is KGHSH, CDR2 LQKENI. CDR3 in amino acids: CASSTQGDQPQHF. The CDR3 region has the DNA TGTGCCAGCTCAACACAGGGGGATCAGCCCCAGCATTTT.

This clone has only a few counts. This sequence joins TRBV10-2 and TRBJ2-7; 11 nucleotides agree with TRBD2. Germline-derived CDR1 and CDR2 are WSHSY and SAAADI. V shed 3 bases, J shed 6 bases, and the junction held 7 bases outside the gene matches. The CDR3 consists of 15 residues. CDR3 protein: CASSEGSGGAGEQYF. The DNA of the CDR3 is TGCGCCAGCAGTGAAGGTAGCGGGGGGGCTGGCGAGCAGTACTTC.

The V call is TRBV6-5, the J call TRBJ2-1; unclear D gene. Germline assignment: CDR1 MNHEY and CDR2 SVGAGI. The ends were cut back, 4 bases at V and 9 bases at J, with 10 bases in the middle. The CDR3 totals 12 residues. The CDR3 spells CASSSTLGEQFF. In DNA, the CDR3 is TGTGCCAGCAGTTCGACCCTAGGTGAGCAGTTCTTC.